Presented here are 21 T cell receptor beta chains from one specimen sequenced in a study of identical twins. Using its own MiXCR run on the 5' RACE reads, TCRdb lists one record per CDR3 protein. The table lists around 480,000 distinct CDR3 sequences, 12% to 15% of them singletons. These sequences were also reported in another study, on yellow fever vaccine responses in identical twins.

What was sequenced was CD4+ T cells sorted from blood. These TCRs come from a young woman in good health.

This clonotype has more than one count but fewer than ten. The CDR3 nucleotides are TGTGCCAGCAGCCAAGATCCGAACACCGGGGAGCTGTTTTTT. It encodes CASSQDPNTGELFF. The chain recombines TRBV3-1 with TRBJ2-2; D is ambiguous. The CDR3 is 14 residues long. V was cut by 0 bases and J by 0 bases, with 2 bases left in between. Germline CDR1 reads LGHDT; CDR2 reads YNNKEL (reference sequence).

The chain carries TRBV10-3 and TRBJ2-1, with D unresolved. Per the germline V gene, CDR1 is ENHRY and CDR2 is SYGVKD. The CDR3 totals 14 residues. Trimming cost V 6 bases and J 7 bases, with 16 bases left between them. CDR3 sequence: CAIRGNKASNEQFF. In nucleotides, the CDR3 is TGTGCCATCAGGGGGAACAAGGCGTCTAATGAGCAGTTCTTC.

This clonotype turned up a few times. The gene calls are TRBV14 and TRBJ2-3; D is ambiguous. V lost 2 bases and J 3 bases, leaving 12 bases between the germline ends. The germline CDR1 and CDR2 sequences are SGHDN and FVKESK. The CDR3 spans 15 residues. DNA of the CDR3: TGTGCCAGCAGCCAAAAACCGGCGGCGACAGATACGCAGTATTTT. Amino acids: CASSQKPAATDTQYF.

The chain recombines TRBV7-9 with TRBJ2-1; D unresolved. V lost 2 bases, J lost 0 bases, and 14 bases lay in between. CDR3 length equals 17 residues. CDR1 and CDR2 (germline): SEHNR, FQNEAQ (reference sequence). The CDR3 loop reads CASSLPLGWGSYNEQFF. The CDR3 bases are TGTGCCAGCAGCTTACCGCTGGGGTGGGGCTCCTACAATGAGCAGTTCTTC.

This chain uses TRBV11-2 with TRBJ2-5; 12 positions agree with TRBD2. The CDR3 contains 18 residues. Unmatched junction bases numbered 13, after V lost 5 bases and J lost 3 bases. Germline values: CDR1 SGHAT, CDR2 FQNNGV. CDR3 in DNA: TGTGCCAGCAGCACTCGACTAGCGGGAGCCAAAGGGGAAGAGACCCAGTACTTC. Translated: CASSTRLAGAKGEETQYF.

This clonotype occurred once. This chain joins TRBV6-5 and TRBJ2-6; TRBD1 agrees at 10 bases. Germline trimming cut 2 bases from V and 0 bases from J; bases unmatched to any gene: 4. The CDR3 has 18 residues. CDR1 MNHEY and CDR2 SVGAGI come from the germline V gene. CDR3 protein: CASSYDRGPPSGANVLTF. The CDR3 bases are TGTGCCAGCAGTTACGACAGGGGGCCCCCCTCTGGGGCCAACGTCCTGACTTTC.

CDR3: CASSLGLTGGPYEQYF. The CDR3 DNA sequence: TGTGCCAGCAGCTTGGGATTGACAGGGGGCCCCTACGAGCAGTACTTC. V is TRBV5-5 and J is TRBJ2-7, with 10 bases aligning to TRBD1. The CDR3 is 16 amino acids. After removal of 0 bases from V and 2 bases from J, the junction contained 5 bases not matched to a gene. CDR1 and CDR2 from the germline V gene are SGHKS and YYEKEE (reference sequence).

V is TRBV7-9 and J is TRBJ1-2; D is ambiguous. Between the trimmed V and J ends, which lost 11 bases and 7 bases, there was a span of 14 bases. This CDR3 contains 11 residues. Per the germline V gene, CDR1 is SEHNR and CDR2 is FQNEAQ (reference sequence). CDR3 DNA sequence: TGTGCCGCACCGGCTGGGCTTGGCTACACCTTC. This encodes CAAPAGLGYTF.

This clonotype has more than one count but fewer than ten. CDR3 amino acids: CASSFRGALNEQFF. The CDR3 DNA reads TGTGCCAGCAGCTTCCGGGGCGCGTTGAATGAGCAGTTCTTC. The V gene is TRBV3-1, the J gene TRBJ2-1; the D call may be TRBD1 or TRBD2 (5 bases each). The ends were cut back, 5 bases at V and 7 bases at J, with 15 bases in the middle. The CDR3 sequence is 14 residues long. Per germline, CDR1 LGHDT and CDR2 YNNKEL (reference sequence).

J is TRBJ2-1 and V is TRBV21-1. TRBV21-1 is recorded as a pseudogene. The CDR3 covers 14 residues. The CDR3 here is CASTTRDSYNEQFF. In nucleotides, the CDR3 is TGTGCCAGCACCACCCGGGACTCCTACAATGAGCAGTTCTTC.

Comments on this clonotype: A junction boundary mismatches the germline segment, possibly from a read error. The genes are TRBV20-1 and TRBJ2-6; 9 bases agree with TRBD1. In germline, CDR1 is DFQATT, CDR2 SNEGSKA (reference sequence). The length of the CDR3 is 17 residues. CDR3 DNA sequence: TGCTGTGCTAGAGATAGGGACAGGGTGTCCGGGGCCAACGTCCTGACTTTC. Its protein product is CCARDRDRVSGANVLTF.

This clonotype has only a few counts. The genes are TRBV25-1 and TRBJ2-4; TRBD2 aligns across 7 bases. This CDR3 spans 14 amino acids. CDR1 is MGHDK, CDR2 SYGVNS, per germline. V was clipped by 10 bases and J by 9 bases; unmatched bases: 15. For the CDR3, the DNA is TGTGCCACCAACGGTGTAGGGGAGGGGAGCATTCAGTACTTC. Its translation is CATNGVGEGSIQYF.

This clonotype occurred a few times. This chain uses TRBV20-1 with TRBJ2-5; TRBD2 aligns across 11 bases. CDR1 DFQATT and CDR2 SNEGSKA come from the germline V gene (reference sequence). With V trimmed by 6 bases and J by 5 bases, 14 bases remained unmatched. The CDR3 is 16 residues long. The CDR3 protein is CSATGSGREKLETQYF. The CDR3 bases are TGCAGTGCGACCGGTAGCGGGAGGGAAAAATTGGAGACCCAGTACTTC.

This chain links TRBV12-3 or TRBV12-4 with TRBJ1-6; tentatively, D is TRBD1 (6 bases). Trimming removed 3 bases from V and 7 bases from J, with 13 bases in between. This CDR3 has 15 amino acids. CDR3 DNA sequence: TGTGCCAGCAGTTTTAAGGGTAGGGGGAATTCACCCCTCCACTTT. Its protein product is CASSFKGRGNSPLHF.

This clonotype was observed at least ten times. The chain is built from TRBV7-8 and TRBJ2-7, with D possibly called TRBD1 or TRBD2 (5 bases each). The CDR3 consists of 12 residues. The germline V gene has CDR1 SGHVS and CDR2 FQNEAQ. Between the trimmed V and J ends, which lost 4 bases and 4 bases, there was a span of 8 bases. The CDR3 here is CASSWDPYEQYF. The CDR3 DNA reads as TGTGCCAGCAGCTGGGACCCATACGAGCAGTACTTC.

This clonotype appeared a few times. V gene TRBV29-1 combines with J gene TRBJ2-7; 12 positions agree with TRBD1. The trim removed 4 bases at V and 0 bases at J, leaving 13 bases unmatched. Germline assignment: CDR1 SQVTM and CDR2 ANQGSEA. The CDR3 consists of 18 residues. CDR3 in amino acids: CSVGSPGTGGQSSYEQYF. In DNA form, the CDR3 reads TGCAGCGTTGGTAGCCCCGGGACAGGGGGCCAAAGCTCCTACGAGCAGTACTTC.

This rearrangement joins TRBV12-3 or TRBV12-4 to TRBJ2-5; TRBD2 is a possible D gene (5 bases). The CDR3 consists of 14 residues. The V end was cut by 2 bases, the J end by 5 bases, with 12 bases between. CDR3 sequence (DNA): TGTGCCAGCAGTTTAAGCGGAACGGGGGAGACCCAGTACTTC. This codes for CASSLSGTGETQYF.

The CDR3 DNA follows: TGTGCCATCAGAGGCGGAGACTACGAGCAGTACTTC. This gives the protein CAIRGGDYEQYF. The V and J genes are TRBV10-3 and TRBJ2-7; D unresolved. V shed 6 bases and J shed 3 bases, with 9 bases lying between them. There are 12 residues in the CDR3. From germline, CDR1 is ENHRY and CDR2 SYGVKD.

This chain joins TRBV7-2 and TRBJ2-7; 9 nucleotides match TRBD1. Germline lookup yields CDR1 SGHTA and CDR2 FQGNSA. The CDR3 is 16 residues long. After removal of 5 bases from V and 7 bases from J, the junction contained 15 bases not matched to a gene. The CDR3 protein is CASSHPVGTGSREQYF. In DNA form, the CDR3 reads TGTGCCAGCAGCCACCCGGTGGGGACAGGGTCTCGGGAGCAGTACTTC.

The chain has TRBV30 and TRBJ2-7; 7 bases line up with TRBD2. Germline V gene lookup returns CDR1 GTSNPN and CDR2 SVGIG (reference sequence). With V trimmed by 8 bases and J by 2 bases, 9 bases remained unmatched. The CDR3 loop spans 13 amino acids. The CDR3 here is CAGVLAVTYEQYF. CDR3 nucleotides: TGTGCCGGGGTTCTAGCGGTAACCTACGAGCAGTACTTC.

The gene calls are TRBV20-1 and TRBJ2-7, with D possibly matching TRBD2 (6 bases). Per the germline V gene, CDR1 is DFQATT and CDR2 is SNEGSKA (reference sequence). V dropped 1 base and J dropped 5 bases, with 18 bases sitting between them. This CDR3 contains 15 residues. The CDR3 here is CSARALVGSLNEQYF. The CDR3 DNA reads as TGCAGTGCTAGAGCCTTAGTCGGGAGTTTAAACGAGCAGTACTTC.